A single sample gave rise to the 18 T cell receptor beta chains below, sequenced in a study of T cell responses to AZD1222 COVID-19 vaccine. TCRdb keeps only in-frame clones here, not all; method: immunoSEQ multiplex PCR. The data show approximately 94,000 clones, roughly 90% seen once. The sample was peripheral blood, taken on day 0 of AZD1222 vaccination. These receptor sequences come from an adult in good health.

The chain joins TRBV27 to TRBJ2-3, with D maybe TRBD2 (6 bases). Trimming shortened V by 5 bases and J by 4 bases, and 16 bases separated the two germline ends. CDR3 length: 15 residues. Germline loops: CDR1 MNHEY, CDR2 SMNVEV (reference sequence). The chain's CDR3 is CASSPFAGSPDTQYF. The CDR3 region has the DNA TGTGCCAGCAGTCCGTTCGCGGGAAGTCCAGATACGCAGTATTTT.

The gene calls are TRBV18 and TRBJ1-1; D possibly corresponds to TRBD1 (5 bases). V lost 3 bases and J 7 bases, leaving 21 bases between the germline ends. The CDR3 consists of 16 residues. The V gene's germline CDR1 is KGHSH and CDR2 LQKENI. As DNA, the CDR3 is TGTGCCAGCTCACCCACTGGGACCTCCCTTAGGGGTGAAGCTTTCTTT. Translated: CASSPTGTSLRGEAFF.

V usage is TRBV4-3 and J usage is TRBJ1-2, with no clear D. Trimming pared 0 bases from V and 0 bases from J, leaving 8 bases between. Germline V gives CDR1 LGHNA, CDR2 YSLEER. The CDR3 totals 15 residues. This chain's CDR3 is CASSQDSAANYGYTF. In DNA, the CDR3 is TGCGCCAGCAGCCAAGATTCAGCAGCTAACTATGGCTACACCTTC.

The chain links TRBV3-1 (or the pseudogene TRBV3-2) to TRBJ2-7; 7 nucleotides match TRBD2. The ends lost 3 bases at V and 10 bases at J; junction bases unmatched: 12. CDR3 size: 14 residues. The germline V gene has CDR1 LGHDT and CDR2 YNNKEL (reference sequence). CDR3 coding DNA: TGTGCCAGCAGCCAGGCCAGCGGGACCGGGAGTCAGTACTTC. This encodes CASSQASGTGSQYF.

CDR3 nucleotides: TGTGCCAGCTCGGACAGGGGGCGAGGCGGGTACAATGAGCAGTTCTTC. It encodes CASSDRGRGGYNEQFF. This chain links TRBV9 with TRBJ2-1; 11 nucleotides agree with TRBD1. The germline V gene has CDR1 SGDLS and CDR2 YYNGEE. This CDR3 comprises 16 residues. The V segment lost 7 bases and the J segment 4 bases; nucleotides outside the gene matches: 10.

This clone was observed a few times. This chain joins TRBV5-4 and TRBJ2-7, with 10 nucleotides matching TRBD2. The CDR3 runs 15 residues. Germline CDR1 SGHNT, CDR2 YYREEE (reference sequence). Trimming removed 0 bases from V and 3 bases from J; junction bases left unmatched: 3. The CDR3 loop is CASSLASGGDYEQYF. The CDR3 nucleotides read TGTGCCAGCAGCTTGGCCAGCGGGGGGGACTACGAGCAGTACTTC.

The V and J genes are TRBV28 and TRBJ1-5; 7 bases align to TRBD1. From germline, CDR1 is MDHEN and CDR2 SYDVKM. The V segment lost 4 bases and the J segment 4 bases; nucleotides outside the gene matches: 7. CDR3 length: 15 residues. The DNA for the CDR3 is TGTGCCAGCAGTTCAGCCGGGACAGCTAATCAGCCCCAGCATTTT. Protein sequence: CASSSAGTANQPQHF.

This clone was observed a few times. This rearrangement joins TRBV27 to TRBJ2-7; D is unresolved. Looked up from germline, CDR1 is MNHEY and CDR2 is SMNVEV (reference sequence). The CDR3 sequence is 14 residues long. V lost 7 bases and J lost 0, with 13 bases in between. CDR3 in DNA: TGTGCCAGCAAGGGATTAGGAAGCTCCTACGAGCAGTACTTC. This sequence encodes CASKGLGSSYEQYF.

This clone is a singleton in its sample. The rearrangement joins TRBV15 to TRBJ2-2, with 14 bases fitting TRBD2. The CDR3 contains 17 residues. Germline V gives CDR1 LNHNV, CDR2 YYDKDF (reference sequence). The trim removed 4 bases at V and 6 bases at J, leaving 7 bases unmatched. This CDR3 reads CATSTGLAGVSAGELFF. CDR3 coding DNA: TGTGCCACCAGCACGGGACTAGCGGGAGTAAGCGCCGGGGAGCTGTTTTTT. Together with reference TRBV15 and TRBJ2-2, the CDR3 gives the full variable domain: DAMVIQNPRYQVTQFGKPVTLSCSQTLNHNVMYWYQQKSSQAPKLLFHYYDKDFNNEADTPDNFQSRRPNTSFCFLDIRSPGLGDTAMYLCATSTGLAGVSAGELFFGEGSRLTVL.

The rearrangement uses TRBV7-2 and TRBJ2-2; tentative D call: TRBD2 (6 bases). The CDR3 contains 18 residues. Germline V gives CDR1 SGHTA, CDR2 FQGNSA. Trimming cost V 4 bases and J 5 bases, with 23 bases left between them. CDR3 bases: TGTGCCAGCAGCTATACCAATCTAGCGTCTCGACGAACCGGGGAGCTGTTTTTT. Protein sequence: CASSYTNLASRRTGELFF.

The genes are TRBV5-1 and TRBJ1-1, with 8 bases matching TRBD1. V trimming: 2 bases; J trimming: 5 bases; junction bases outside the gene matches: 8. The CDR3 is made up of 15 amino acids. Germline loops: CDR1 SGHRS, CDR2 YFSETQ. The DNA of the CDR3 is TGCGCCAGCAGCTTTGGGGACAGGACCGGTACTGAAGCTTTCTTT. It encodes CASSFGDRTGTEAFF.

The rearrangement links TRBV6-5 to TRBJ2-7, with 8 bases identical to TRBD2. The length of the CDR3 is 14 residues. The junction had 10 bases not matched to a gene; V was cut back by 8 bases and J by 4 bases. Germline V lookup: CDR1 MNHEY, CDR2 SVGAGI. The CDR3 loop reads CASYKAGGGYEQYF. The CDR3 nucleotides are TGTGCCAGCTATAAGGCGGGGGGAGGGTACGAGCAGTACTTC.

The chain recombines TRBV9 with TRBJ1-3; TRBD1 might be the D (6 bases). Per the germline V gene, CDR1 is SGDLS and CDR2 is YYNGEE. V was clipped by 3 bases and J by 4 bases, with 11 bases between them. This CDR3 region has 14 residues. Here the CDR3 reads CASSATGSGNTIYF. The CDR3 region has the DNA TGTGCCAGCAGCGCCACAGGGTCCGGAAACACCATATATTTT.

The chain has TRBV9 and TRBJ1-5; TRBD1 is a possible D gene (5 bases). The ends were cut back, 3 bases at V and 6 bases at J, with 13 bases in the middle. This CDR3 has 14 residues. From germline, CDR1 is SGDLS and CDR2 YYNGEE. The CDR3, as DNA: TGTGCCAGCAGCGATGCAGGGACGGGTCAGCCCCAGCATTTT. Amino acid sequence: CASSDAGTGQPQHF.

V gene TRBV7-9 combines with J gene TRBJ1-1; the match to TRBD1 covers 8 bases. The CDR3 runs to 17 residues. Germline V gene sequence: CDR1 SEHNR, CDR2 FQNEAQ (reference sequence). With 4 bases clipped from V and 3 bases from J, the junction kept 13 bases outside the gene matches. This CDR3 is CASSSPPTGTGDTEAFF. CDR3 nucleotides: TGTGCCAGCAGCTCTCCACCCACAGGGACAGGAGACACTGAAGCTTTCTTT.

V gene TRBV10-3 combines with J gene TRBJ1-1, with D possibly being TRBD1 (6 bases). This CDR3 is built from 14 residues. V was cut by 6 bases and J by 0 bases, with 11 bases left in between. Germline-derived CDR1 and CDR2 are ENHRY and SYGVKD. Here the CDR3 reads CAIRRQVMNTEAFF. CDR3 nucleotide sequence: TGTGCCATCAGGCGACAGGTTATGAACACTGAAGCTTTCTTT.

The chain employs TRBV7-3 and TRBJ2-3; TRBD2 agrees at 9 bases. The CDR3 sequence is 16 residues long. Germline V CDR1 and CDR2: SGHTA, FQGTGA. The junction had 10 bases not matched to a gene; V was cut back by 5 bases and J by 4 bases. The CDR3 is CASSTGASGASDTQYF. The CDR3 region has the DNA TGTGCCAGCAGCACAGGGGCTAGCGGGGCCTCAGATACGCAGTATTTT.

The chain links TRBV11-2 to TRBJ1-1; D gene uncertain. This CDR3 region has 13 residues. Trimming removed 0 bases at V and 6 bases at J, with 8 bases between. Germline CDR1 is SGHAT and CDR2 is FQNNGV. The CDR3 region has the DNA TGTGCCAGCAGCTTAGAGGAGAGGGCTGAAGCTTTCTTT. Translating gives CASSLEERAEAFF.